The 9 T cell receptor beta chains below all came from one sample that was sequenced in a study of blood T cell repertoires in COVID-19. TCRdb keeps only in-frame clones here, not all; method: immunoSEQ multiplex PCR. The sample lists 150,000 to 190,000 clones; around 80% were seen once. The specimen was PBMCs or T cells enriched from blood (not recorded which). The source of these receptors is a man aged 50 to 59 who had recovered from COVID-19.

This clone was observed a handful of times. The CDR3 sequence is CASSIPRGGGNTIYF. Written as DNA, the CDR3 is TGTGCCAGTAGTATACCGAGGGGAGGTGGAAACACCATATATTTT. The chain couples TRBV19 to TRBJ1-3, with D perhaps TRBD1 (5 bases). Germline values: CDR1 LNHDA, CDR2 SQIVND (reference sequence). Trimming left V 2 bases short and J 3 bases short, with 11 bases between. CDR3 size: 15 residues.

The chain combines TRBV2 with TRBJ1-1; 7 nucleotides match TRBD1. Per the germline V gene, CDR1 is SNHLY and CDR2 is FYNNEI. The CDR3 extends over 14 amino acids. V lost 7 bases to trimming and J lost 0 bases; unmatched junction nucleotides: 5. CDR3: CASTLQGMNTEAFF. The CDR3 DNA sequence: TGTGCCAGCACCTTACAGGGGATGAACACTGAAGCTTTCTTT. Complete variable domain (other parts from reference TRBV2 and TRBJ1-1): EPEVTQTPSHQVTQMGQEVILRCVPISNHLYFYWYRQILGQKVEFLVSFYNNEISEKSEIFDDQFSVERPDGSNFTLKIRSTKLEDSAMYFCASTLQGMNTEAFFGQGTRLTVV.

The chain carries TRBV5-4 and TRBJ1-1, with D perhaps TRBD1 (6 bases). This CDR3 comprises 14 residues. Per the germline V gene, CDR1 is SGHNT and CDR2 is YYREEE (reference sequence). The germline V and J ends were trimmed by 0 bases and 5 bases, with 11 bases remaining between them. The CDR3 DNA sequence: TGTGCCAGCAGCTTGGATCAGGGGATGACTGAAGCTTTCTTT. The encoded protein is CASSLDQGMTEAFF.

The chain couples TRBV6-2 or TRBV6-3 to TRBJ1-3; D ambiguous. The CDR3 is made up of 12 amino acids. Germline CDR1 reads MNHEY; CDR2 reads SVGEGT. Trimming cost V 3 bases and J 2 bases, with 2 bases left between them. CDR3 sequence (DNA): TGTGCCAGCAGTTATACTGGAAACACCATATATTTT. It encodes CASSYTGNTIYF.

This chain joins TRBV12-5 and TRBJ1-2, with D possibly being TRBD1 (6 bases). Germline lookup yields CDR1 LGHNT and CDR2 FRNRAP. This CDR3 is built from 15 residues. Trimming stripped 5 bases from V and 3 bases from J, with 16 bases between. The CDR3 sequence: CASGKFGGAYYGYTF. The CDR3 DNA sequence: TGTGCTAGTGGTAAATTTGGGGGCGCGTACTATGGCTACACCTTC.

J is TRBJ1-6 and V is TRBV7-9; D remains unclear. Germline values: CDR1 SEHNR, CDR2 FQNEAQ (reference sequence). Trimming shortened V by 5 bases and J by 3 bases, and 11 bases separated the two germline ends. The CDR3 contains 15 residues. The CDR3 nucleotides read TGTGCCAGCAGCACTGAACCGGTCTATAATTCACCCCTCCACTTT. As protein: CASSTEPVYNSPLHF. The variable domain in full, with the rest retrieved from reference TRBV7-9 and TRBJ1-6, is DTGVSQNPRHKITKRGQNVTFRCDPISEHNRLYWYRQTLGQGPEFLTYFQNEAQLEKSRLLSDRFSAERPKGSFSTLEIQRTEQGDSAMYLCASSTEPVYNSPLHFGNGTRLTVT.

For the CDR3, the DNA is TGCGCCAGCAGCTTGGTAGGCGGGGGCGACTACGAGCAGTACTTC. This codes for CASSLVGGGDYEQYF. V gene TRBV5-1 combines with J gene TRBJ2-7, with D tentatively TRBD2 (7 bases). The CDR3 runs to 15 residues. V lost 0 bases, J lost 3 bases, and 13 bases lay in between. Germline CDR1 and CDR2: SGHRS and YFSETQ.

This clone was detected once. The rearrangement joins TRBV9 to TRBJ2-2; TRBD1 matches 7 bases. V dropped 4 bases and J dropped 4; count of bases not matched to a gene: 10. The V gene's germline CDR1 is SGDLS and CDR2 YYNGEE. CDR3 length: 16 residues. CDR3 sequence: CASSPPTGIATGELFF. The DNA for the CDR3 is TGTGCCAGCAGCCCGCCGACAGGGATTGCCACCGGGGAGCTGTTTTTT.

The CDR3 nucleotides read TGTGCCAGCAGCCCCCGGGAAGAACTGTTTTTT. Translated: CASSPREELFF. The chain carries TRBV5-5 and TRBJ1-4; D unclear. This CDR3 region has 11 residues. Germline V gene data show CDR1 as SGHKS and CDR2 as YYEKEE (reference sequence). V was cut by 4 bases and J by 12 bases, with 10 bases left in between.